This TCR beta chain was identified during a study of T-cell reconstitution after alpha-beta-depleted transplantation in children. Overall study results and limits: Recipient T cells and thymic progenitors that survived were the source of the high TCRbeta diversity seen at day 60 in some patients. About two months after transplant, alpha-beta T cells reportedly came from several hundred expanded graft clones. A year had passed since transplant, and T-cell counts and diversity by then came mostly from newly produced T cells.

This clonotype is categorized as medium-sized. The antigen is unknown. V lost 3 bases and J lost 8, with 12 bases in between. The CDR3 is 13 residues long. From germline, CDR1 is KGHDR and CDR2 SFDVKD. Library preparation (for TCRbeta) was performed with unique molecular identifiers. Each CDR3 protein gets one entry after TCRdb re-called the PCR reads with MiXCR. The sample lists 9,200 or so distinct CDR3 sequences, roughly 14% occurring once. The sequence derives from a male patient between 10 and 17 years old who had a stem cell transplant for acute lymphoblastic leukemia, so the T cells may come from the graft donor. Sequenced here: PBMCs, mostly from graft donor cells, sampled 60 days after TCRalphabeta/CD19-depleted stem cell transplant. This chain joins TRBV24-1 and TRBJ1-2; no clear D. The CDR3 DNA follows: TGTGCCACCAGTGATCTTCCGACCACCGGCTACACCTTC. It yields the protein CATSDLPTTGYTF.